A selection of T cell receptor beta chains follows, all from one sample in a study of blood T cell repertoires in COVID-19. Measured with immunoSEQ multiplex PCR; TCRdb has only the in-frame clones, and not every one. This sample carries 210,000 or so clones, 84% of them seen once, and the ten largest clones take roughly 7.6%. The sample comprised peripheral blood. These receptors were obtained from a woman between 45 and 60 years old with active or convalescent COVID-19. The CDR3 runs from the conserved cysteine through the conserved F or W. D genes are given only for firm matches. Only some rows state a clone size, as once, few, many or a class for expanded clones.

NA | TRBJ1-3 | NA | TRBV7-2 | TGTGCCAGCAGCATCGACAGCGACTCTGGAAACACCATATATTTT | CASSIDSDSGNTIYF
NA | TRBJ2-5 | TRBD1 | TRBV12-5 | TGTGCTAGTGGTTCAGGGGGCCAAGAGACCCAGTACTTC | CASGSGGQETQYF
NA | TRBJ1-5 | NA | TRBV6-5 | TGTGCCAGTCTAAAATGGGGCGCAAATCAGCCCCAGCATTTT | CASLKWGANQPQHF
NA | TRBJ2-7 | NA | TRBV20-1 | TGCAGTGCCCTAAATACCTACGAGCAGTACTTC | CSALNTYEQYF
NA | TRBJ2-2 | NA | TRBV28 | TGTGCCAGCAAGCACACCGGGGAGCTGTTTTTT | CASKHTGELFF
NA | TRBJ1-4 | TRBD1 | TRBV27 | TGTGCCAGCAGTCCCCTAGGTCGGACAGGGGGCGGTACAGCTAATGAAAAACTGTTTTTT | CASSPLGRTGGGTANEKLFF
NA | TRBJ1-4 | TRBD1 | TRBV5-1 | TGCGCCAGCAGCTTGGCCGGTCAGGGGGCGCAAAAACTGTTTTTT | CASSLAGQGAQKLFF
NA | TRBJ1-4 | NA | TRBV3-1/TRBV3-2 | TGTGCCAGCAGCCACAAGACGGGATCAACTAATGAAAAACTGTTTTTT | CASSHKTGSTNEKLFF
once | TRBJ1-2 | NA | TRBV3-1/TRBV3-2 | TGTGCCAGCAGCCATGCGGAGACAGGAGGAGGCTACACCTTC | CASSHAETGGGYTF
NA | TRBJ1-2 | NA | TRBV5-6 | TGTGCCAGCAGCTTGACAGCAAAGGCTAACTATGGCTACACCTTC | CASSLTAKANYGYTF
NA | TRBJ1-5 | NA | TRBV24-1 | TGTGCCACCAGTGACCGCATGGACGGGGACAATCAGCCCCAGCATTTT | CATSDRMDGDNQPQHF
NA | TRBJ2-1 | TRBD2 | TRBV19 | TGTGCCAGTAGTGCCTCACCTAGCGGGGGGGTCTACAATGAGCAGTTCTTC | CASSASPSGGVYNEQFF
NA | TRBJ1-1 | NA | TRBV18 | TGTGCCAGCTCATCCCTCCTGAACACTGAAGCTTTCTTT | CASSSLLNTEAFF
NA | TRBJ1-1 | NA | TRBV7-9 | TGTGCCAGCAGCTTCATGGGCGTAGACACTGAAGCTTTCTTT | CASSFMGVDTEAFF
NA | TRBJ2-5 | TRBD2 | TRBV10-3 | TGTGCCATCAGTGACCCTTCCTTTTTAGCGGGAGATAGCGAGACCCAGTACTTC | CAISDPSFLAGDSETQYF
NA | TRBJ1-5 | TRBD1 | TRBV6-6 | TGTGCCAGCAGTCAAGAGACAGGGAGGCGGACTCAGCCCCAGCATTTT | CASSQETGRRTQPQHF
once | TRBJ1-6 | TRBD1 | TRBV7-9 | TGTGCCAGCAGCTCCGGGACAGGGGGTTCACCCCTCCACTTT | CASSSGTGGSPLHF
NA | TRBJ2-1 | NA | TRBV29-1 | TGCAGCTCTAGCAGGTACAATGAGCAGTTCTTC | CSSSRYNEQFF
NA | TRBJ2-7 | TRBD2 | TRBV11-2 | TGTGCCAGCAGCCAAGGTTTCGGCGGGAGGGCCTTCCACGAGCAGTACTTC | CASSQGFGGRAFHEQYF
NA | TRBJ2-3 | NA | TRBV11-2 | TGTGCCGCGGCAGGGGCTGTAGCAGATACGCAGTATTTT | CAAAGAVADTQYF
NA | TRBJ1-1 | NA | TRBV28 | TGTGCCAGCAGTCCGGGGGTGGGCTTAGGGACTGAAGCTTTCTTT | CASSPGVGLGTEAFF
NA | TRBJ1-2 | NA | TRBV6-6 | TGTGCCAGCAGTTACCCTAATAGTGGGACAAGCTATGGCTACACCTTC | CASSYPNSGTSYGYTF
NA | TRBJ2-4 | TRBD1 | TRBV6-5 | TGTGCCAGCAGTTACAATACCGGGACAGGCAAAAACATTCAGTACTTC | CASSYNTGTGKNIQYF
NA | TRBJ2-3 | NA | TRBV7-3 | TGTGCCAGCAGCTTAAGTGGCACTACCACAGATACGCAGTATTTT | CASSLSGTTTDTQYF
NA | TRBJ2-1 | NA | TRBV6-4 | TGTGCCAGCAGTGGGACATCCTACAATGAGCAGTTCTTC | CASSGTSYNEQFF
NA | TRBJ1-1 | NA | TRBV20-1 | TGCAGTGCGCCGAGACAGATTGAAGCTTTCTTT | CSAPRQIEAFF